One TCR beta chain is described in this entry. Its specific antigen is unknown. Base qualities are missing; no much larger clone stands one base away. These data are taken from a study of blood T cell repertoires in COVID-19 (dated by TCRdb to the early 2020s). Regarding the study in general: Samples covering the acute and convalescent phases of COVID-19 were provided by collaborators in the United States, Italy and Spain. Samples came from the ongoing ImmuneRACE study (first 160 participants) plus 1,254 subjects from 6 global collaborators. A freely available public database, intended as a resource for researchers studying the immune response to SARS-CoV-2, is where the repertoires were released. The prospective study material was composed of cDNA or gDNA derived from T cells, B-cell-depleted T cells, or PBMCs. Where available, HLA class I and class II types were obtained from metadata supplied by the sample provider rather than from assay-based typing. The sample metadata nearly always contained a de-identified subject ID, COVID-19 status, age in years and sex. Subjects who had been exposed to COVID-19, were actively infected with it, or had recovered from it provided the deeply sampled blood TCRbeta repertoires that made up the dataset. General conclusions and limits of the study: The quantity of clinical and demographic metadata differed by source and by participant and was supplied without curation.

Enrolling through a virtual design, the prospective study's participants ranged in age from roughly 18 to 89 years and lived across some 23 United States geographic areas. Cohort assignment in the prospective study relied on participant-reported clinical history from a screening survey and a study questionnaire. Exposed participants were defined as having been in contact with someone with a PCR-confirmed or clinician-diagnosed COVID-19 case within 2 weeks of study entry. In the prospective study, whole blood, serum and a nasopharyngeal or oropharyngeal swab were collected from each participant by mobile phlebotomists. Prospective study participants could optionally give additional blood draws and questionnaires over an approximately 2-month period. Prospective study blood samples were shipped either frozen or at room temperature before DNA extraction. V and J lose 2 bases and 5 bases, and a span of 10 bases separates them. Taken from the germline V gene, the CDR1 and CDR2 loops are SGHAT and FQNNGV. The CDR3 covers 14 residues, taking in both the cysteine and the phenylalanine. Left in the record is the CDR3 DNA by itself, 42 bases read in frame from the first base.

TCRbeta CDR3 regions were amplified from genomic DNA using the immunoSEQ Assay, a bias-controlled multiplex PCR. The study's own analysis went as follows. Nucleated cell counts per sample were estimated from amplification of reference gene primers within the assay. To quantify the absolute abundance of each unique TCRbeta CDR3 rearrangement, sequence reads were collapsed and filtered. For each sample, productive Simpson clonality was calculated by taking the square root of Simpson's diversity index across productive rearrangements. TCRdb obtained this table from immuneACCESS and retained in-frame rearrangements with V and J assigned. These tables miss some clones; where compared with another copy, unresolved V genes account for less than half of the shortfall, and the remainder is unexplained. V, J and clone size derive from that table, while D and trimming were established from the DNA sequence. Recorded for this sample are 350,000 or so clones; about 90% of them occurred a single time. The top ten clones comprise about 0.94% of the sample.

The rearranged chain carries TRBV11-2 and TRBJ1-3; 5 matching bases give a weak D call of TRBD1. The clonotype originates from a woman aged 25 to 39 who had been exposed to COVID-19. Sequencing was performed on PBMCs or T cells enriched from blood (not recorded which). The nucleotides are TGTGCCAGCAGCTTACCCAGGGAAAGAAACACCATATATTTT. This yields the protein CASSLPRERNTIYF.